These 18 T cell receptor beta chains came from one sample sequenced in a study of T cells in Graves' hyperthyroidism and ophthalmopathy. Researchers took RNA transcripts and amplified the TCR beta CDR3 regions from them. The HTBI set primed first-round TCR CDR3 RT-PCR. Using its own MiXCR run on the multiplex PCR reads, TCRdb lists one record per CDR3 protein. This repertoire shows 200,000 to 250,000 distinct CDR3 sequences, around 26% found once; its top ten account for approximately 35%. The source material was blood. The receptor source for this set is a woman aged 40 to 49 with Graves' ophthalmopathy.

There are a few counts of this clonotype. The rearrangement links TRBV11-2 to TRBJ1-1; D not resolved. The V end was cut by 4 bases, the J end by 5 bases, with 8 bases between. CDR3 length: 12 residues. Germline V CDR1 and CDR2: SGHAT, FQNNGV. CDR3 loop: CASSSLGTEAFF. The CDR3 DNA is TGTGCCAGCAGCTCGTTGGGAACTGAAGCTTTCTTT.

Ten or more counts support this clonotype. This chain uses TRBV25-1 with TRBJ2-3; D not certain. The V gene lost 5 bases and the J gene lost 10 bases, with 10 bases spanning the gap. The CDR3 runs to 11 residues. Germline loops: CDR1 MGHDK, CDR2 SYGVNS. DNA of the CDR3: TGTGCCAGCAGTTTTAGTGTTTCGCAGTATTTT. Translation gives CASSFSVSQYF.

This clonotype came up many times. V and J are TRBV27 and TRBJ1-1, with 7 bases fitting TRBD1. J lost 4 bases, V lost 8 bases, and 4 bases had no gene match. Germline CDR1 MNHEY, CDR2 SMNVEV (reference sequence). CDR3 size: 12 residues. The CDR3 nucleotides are TGTGCCAGCCGACAGGGAGGCACTGAAGCTTTCTTT. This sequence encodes CASRQGGTEAFF.

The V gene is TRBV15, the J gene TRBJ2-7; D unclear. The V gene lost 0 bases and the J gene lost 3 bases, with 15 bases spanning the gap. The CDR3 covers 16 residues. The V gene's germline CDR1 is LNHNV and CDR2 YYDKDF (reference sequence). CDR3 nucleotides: TGTGCCACCAGCAGAGATCGGAGTAGGATGGACTACGAGCAGTACTTC. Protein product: CATSRDRSRMDYEQYF. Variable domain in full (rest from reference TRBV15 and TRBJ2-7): DAMVIQNPRYQVTQFGKPVTLSCSQTLNHNVMYWYQQKSSQAPKLLFHYYDKDFNNEADTPDNFQSRRPNTSFCFLDIRSPGLGDTAMYLCATSRDRSRMDYEQYFGPGTRLTVT.

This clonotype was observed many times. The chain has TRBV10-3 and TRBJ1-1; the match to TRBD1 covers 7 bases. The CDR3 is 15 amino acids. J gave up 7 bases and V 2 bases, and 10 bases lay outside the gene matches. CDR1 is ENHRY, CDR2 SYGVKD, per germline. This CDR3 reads CAISEQGGRRGEAFF. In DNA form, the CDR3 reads TGTGCCATCAGTGAGCAGGGGGGTCGCCGGGGTGAAGCTTTCTTT.

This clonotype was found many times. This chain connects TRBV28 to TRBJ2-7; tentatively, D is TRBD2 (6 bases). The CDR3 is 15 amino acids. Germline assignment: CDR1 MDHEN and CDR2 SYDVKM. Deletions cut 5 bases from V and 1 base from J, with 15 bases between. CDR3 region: CASSPRLGRSYEQYF. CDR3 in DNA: TGTGCCAGCAGTCCAAGACTAGGGAGGTCCTACGAGCAGTACTTC.

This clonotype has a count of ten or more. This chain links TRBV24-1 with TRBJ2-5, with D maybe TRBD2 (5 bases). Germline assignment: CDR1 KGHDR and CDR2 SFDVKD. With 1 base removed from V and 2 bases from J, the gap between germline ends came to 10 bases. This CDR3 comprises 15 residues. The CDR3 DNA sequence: TGTGCCACCAGTGATTTTCGGGGAAATCAAGAGACCCAGTACTTC. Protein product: CATSDFRGNQETQYF.

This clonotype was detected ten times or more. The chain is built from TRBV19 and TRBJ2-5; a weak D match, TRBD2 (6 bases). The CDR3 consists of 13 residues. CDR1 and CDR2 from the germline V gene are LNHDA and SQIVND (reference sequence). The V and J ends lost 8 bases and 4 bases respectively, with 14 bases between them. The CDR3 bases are TGTGCCAGTGCGGGGAGCAGAGGAGAGACCCAGTACTTC. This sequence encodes CASAGSRGETQYF.

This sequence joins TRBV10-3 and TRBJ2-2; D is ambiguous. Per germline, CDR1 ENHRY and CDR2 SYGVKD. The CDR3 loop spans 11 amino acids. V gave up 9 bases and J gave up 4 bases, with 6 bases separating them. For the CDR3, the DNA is TGTGCCATGTCGGCCACCGGGGAGCTGTTTTTT. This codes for CAMSATGELFF.

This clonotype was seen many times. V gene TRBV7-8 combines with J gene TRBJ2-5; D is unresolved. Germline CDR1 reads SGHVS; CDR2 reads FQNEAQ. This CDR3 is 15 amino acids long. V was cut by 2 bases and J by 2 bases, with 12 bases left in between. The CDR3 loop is CASSLSPTFQETQYF. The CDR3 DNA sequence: TGTGCCAGCAGCTTATCCCCAACTTTTCAAGAGACCCAGTACTTC.

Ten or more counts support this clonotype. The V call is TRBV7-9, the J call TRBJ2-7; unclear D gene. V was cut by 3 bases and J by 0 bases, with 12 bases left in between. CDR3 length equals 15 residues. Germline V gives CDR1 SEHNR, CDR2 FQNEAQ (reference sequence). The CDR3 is CASSLDPQSSYEQYF. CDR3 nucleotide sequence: TGTGCCAGCAGCTTGGACCCGCAAAGCTCCTACGAGCAGTACTTC.

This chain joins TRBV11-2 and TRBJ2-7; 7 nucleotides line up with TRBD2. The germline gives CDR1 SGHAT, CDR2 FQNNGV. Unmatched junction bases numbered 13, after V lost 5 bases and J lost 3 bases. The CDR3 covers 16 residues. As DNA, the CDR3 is TGTGCCAGCAGCCATATGGCGGCGGGAGCGAGCTACGAGCAGTACTTC. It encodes CASSHMAAGASYEQYF.

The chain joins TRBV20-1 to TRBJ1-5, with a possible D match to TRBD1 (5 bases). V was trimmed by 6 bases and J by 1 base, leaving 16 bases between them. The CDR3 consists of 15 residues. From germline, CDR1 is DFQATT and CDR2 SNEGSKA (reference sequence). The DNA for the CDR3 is TGCAGTGCCCTAGGGGTCAGTGGGAGCAATCAGCCCCAGCATTTT. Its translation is CSALGVSGSNQPQHF.

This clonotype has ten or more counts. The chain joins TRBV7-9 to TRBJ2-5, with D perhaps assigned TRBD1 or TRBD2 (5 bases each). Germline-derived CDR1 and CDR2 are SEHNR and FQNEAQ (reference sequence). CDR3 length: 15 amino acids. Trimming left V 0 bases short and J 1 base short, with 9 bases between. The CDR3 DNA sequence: TGTGCCAGCAGCTTAGCTGGGGCGGGCCAAGAGACCCAGTACTTC. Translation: CASSLAGAGQETQYF.

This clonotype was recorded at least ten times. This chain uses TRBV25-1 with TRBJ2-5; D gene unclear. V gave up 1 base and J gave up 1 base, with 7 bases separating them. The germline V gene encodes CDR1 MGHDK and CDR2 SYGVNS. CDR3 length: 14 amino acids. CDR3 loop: CASSEFGPQETQYF. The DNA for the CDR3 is TGTGCCAGCAGTGAATTCGGGCCCCAAGAGACCCAGTACTTC.

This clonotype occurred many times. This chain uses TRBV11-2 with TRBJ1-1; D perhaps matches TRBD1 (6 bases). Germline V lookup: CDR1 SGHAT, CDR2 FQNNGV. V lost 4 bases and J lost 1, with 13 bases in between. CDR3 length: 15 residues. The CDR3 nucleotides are TGTGCCAGCAGCTCGCAACAGGGAAGGAACACTGAAGCTTTCTTT. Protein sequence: CASSSQQGRNTEAFF.

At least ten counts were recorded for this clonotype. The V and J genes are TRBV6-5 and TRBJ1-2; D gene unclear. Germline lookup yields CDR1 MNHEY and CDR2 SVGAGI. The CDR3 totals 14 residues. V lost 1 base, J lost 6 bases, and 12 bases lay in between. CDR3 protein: CASSYLGGSDGYTF. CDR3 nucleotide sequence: TGTGCCAGCAGTTACTTGGGCGGGTCGGATGGCTACACCTTC.

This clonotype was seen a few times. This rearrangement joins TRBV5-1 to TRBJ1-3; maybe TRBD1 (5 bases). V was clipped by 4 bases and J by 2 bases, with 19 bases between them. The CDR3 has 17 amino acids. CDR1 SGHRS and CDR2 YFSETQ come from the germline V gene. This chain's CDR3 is CASSIPTSGTPGNTIYF. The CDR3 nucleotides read TGCGCCAGCAGCATACCGACGTCAGGGACTCCTGGAAACACCATATATTTT.